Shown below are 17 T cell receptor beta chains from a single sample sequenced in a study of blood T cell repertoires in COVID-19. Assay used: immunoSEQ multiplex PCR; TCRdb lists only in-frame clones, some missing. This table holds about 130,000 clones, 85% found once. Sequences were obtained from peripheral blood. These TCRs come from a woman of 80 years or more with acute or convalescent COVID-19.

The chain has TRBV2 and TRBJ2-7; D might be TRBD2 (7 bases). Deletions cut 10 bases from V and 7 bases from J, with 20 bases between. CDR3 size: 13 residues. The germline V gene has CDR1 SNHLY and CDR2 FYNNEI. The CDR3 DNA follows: TGTGCCACTTCGGGGGGCGGCTTCCGGGAGCAGTACTTC. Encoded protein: CATSGGGFREQYF.

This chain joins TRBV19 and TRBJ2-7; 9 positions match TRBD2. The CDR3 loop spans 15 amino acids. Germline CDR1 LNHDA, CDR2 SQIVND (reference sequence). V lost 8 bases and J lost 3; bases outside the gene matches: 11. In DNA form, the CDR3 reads TGTGCCAGTGCTCGAGGCGGGGGGGCGAGCTACGAGCAGTACTTC. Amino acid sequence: CASARGGGASYEQYF.

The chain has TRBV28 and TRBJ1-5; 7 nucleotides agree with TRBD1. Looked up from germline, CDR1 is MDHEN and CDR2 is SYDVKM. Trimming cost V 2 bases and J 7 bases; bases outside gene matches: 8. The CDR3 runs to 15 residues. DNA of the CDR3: TGTGCCAGCAGTTTACCGACAGGGTCGGGACAGCCCCAGCATTTT. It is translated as CASSLPTGSGQPQHF.

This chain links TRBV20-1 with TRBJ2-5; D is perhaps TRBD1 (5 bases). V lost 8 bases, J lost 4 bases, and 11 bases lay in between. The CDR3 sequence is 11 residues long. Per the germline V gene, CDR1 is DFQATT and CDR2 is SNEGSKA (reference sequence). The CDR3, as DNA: TGCAGTTCAGGGATCTCAGAGACCCAGTACTTC. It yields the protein CSSGISETQYF.

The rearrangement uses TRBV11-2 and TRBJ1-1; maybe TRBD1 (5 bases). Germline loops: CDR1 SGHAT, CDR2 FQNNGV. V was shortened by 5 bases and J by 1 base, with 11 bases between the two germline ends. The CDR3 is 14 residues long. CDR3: CASSPGFANTEAFF. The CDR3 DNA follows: TGTGCCAGCAGCCCAGGGTTCGCGAACACTGAAGCTTTCTTT.

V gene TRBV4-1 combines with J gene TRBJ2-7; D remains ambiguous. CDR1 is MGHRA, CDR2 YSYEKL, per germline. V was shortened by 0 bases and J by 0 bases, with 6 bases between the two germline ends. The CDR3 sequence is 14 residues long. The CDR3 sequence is CASSQDRSSYEQYF. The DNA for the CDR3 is TGCGCCAGCAGCCAAGATAGGAGCTCCTACGAGCAGTACTTC.

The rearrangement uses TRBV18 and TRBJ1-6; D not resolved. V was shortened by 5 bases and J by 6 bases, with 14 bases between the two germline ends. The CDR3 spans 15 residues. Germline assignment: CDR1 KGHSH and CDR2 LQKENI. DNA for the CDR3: TGTGCCAGCTCATCCTTGGAACGGAGTAATTCACCCCTCCACTTT. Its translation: CASSSLERSNSPLHF.

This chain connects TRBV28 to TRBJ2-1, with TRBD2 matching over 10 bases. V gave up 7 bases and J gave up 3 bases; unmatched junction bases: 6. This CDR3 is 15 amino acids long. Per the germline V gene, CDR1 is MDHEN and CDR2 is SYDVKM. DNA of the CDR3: TGTGCCAGCACCCCCCCTAGCGGGGGCTACAATGAGCAGTTCTTC. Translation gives CASTPPSGGYNEQFF. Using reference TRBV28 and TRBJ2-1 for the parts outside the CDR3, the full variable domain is DVKVTQSSRYLVKRTGEKVFLECVQDMDHENMFWYRQDPGLGLRLIYFSYDVKMKEKGDIPEGYSVSREKKERFSLILESASTNQTSMYLCASTPPSGGYNEQFFGPGTRLTVL.

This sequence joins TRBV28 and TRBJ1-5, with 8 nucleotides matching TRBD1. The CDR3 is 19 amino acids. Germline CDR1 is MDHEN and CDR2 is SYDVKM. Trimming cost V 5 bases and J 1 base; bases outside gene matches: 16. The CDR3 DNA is TGTGCCAGCAGTCCAAGGGGACAGGCTTCTTTTGTGAGCAATCAGCCCCAGCATTTT. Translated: CASSPRGQASFVSNQPQHF.

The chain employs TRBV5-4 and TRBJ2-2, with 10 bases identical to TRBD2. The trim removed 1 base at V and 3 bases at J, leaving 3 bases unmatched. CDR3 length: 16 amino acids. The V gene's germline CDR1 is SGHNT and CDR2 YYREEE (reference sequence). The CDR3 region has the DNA TGTGCCAGCAGCTTGCAGCGGGGGGGCGACACCGGGGAGCTGTTTTTT. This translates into CASSLQRGGDTGELFF.

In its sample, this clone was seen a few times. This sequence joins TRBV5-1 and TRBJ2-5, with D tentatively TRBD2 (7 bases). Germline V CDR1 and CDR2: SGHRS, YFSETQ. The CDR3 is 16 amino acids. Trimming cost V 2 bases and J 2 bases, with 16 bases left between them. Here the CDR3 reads CASSLSGGGGQETQYF. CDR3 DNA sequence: TGCGCCAGCAGCTTAAGCGGAGGGGGAGGGCAAGAGACCCAGTACTTC.

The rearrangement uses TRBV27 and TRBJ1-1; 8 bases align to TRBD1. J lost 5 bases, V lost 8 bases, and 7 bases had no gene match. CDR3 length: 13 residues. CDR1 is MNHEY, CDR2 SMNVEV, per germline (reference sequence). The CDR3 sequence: CASQGAMRTEAFF. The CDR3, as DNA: TGTGCCAGCCAGGGGGCGATGAGGACTGAAGCTTTCTTT.

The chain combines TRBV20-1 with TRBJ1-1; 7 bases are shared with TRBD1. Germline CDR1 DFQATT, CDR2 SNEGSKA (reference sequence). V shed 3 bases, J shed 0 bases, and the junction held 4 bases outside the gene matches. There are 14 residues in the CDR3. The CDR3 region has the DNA TGCAGTGCTAGTAGGGGACAGCTGAACACTGAAGCTTTCTTT. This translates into CSASRGQLNTEAFF.

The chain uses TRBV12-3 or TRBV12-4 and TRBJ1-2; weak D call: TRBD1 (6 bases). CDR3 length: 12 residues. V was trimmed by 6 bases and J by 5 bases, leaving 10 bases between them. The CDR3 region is CASRRGGYGYTF. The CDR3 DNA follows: TGTGCCAGCAGAAGAGGGGGTTATGGCTACACCTTC.

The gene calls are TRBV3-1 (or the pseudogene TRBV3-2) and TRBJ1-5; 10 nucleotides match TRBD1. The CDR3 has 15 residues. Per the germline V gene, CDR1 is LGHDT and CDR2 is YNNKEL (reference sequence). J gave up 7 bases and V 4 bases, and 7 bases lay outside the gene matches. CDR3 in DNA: TGTGCCAGCAGCCCCGACCGGGGACAGGGGCAGCCCCAGCATTTT. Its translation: CASSPDRGQGQPQHF.

Here the CDR3 DNA reads TGTGCCAGCAGCTTGTTCGGGGGGGGAGGATCTGGAAACACCATATATTTT. Its protein product is CASSLFGGGGSGNTIYF. V gene TRBV5-4 combines with J gene TRBJ1-3, with a possible D match to TRBD1 (5 bases). There are 17 residues in the CDR3. Trimming shortened V by 1 base and J by 1 base, and 15 bases separated the two germline ends. Germline CDR1 is SGHNT and CDR2 is YYREEE (reference sequence).

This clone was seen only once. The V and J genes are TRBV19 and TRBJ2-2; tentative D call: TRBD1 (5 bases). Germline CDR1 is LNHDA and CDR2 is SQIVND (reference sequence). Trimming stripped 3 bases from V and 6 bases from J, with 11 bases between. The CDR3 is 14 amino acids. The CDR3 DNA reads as TGTGCCAGTAGTATTTCAGGGTCTTCCGGGGAGCTGTTTTTT. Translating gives CASSISGSSGELFF.